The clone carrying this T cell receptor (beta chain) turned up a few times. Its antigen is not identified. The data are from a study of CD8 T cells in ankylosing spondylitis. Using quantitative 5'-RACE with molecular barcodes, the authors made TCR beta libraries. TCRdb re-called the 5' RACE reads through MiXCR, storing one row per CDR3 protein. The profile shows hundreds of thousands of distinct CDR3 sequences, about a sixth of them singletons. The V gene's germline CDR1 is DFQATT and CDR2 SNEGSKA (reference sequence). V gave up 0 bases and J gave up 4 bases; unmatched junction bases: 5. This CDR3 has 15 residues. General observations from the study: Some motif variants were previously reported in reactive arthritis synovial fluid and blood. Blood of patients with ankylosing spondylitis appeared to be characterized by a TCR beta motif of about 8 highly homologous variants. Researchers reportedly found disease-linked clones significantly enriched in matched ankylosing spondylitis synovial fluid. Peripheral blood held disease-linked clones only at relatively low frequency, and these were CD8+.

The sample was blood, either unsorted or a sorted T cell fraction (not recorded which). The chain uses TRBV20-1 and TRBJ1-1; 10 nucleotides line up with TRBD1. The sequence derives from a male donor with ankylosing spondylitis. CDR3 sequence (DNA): TGCAGTGCTAGAGATGGGGACAGGGGATCCACTGAAGCTTTCTTT. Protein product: CSARDGDRGSTEAFF.